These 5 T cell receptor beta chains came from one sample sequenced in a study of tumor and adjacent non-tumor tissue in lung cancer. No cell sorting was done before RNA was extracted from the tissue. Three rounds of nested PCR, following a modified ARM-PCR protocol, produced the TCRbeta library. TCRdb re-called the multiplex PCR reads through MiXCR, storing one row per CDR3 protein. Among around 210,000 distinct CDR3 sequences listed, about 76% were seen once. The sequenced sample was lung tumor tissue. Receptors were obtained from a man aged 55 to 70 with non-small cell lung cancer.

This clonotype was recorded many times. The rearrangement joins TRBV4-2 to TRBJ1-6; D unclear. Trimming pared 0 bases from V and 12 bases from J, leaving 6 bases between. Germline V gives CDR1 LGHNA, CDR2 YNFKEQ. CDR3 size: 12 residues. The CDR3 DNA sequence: TGTGCCAGCAGCCAAGATCGGGGACCCCTCCACTTT. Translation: CASSQDRGPLHF.

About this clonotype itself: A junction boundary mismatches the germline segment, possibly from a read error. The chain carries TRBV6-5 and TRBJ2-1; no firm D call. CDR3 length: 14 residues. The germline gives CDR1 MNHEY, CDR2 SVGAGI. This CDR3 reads CACSYSPSRNDQFF. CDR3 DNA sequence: TGTGCCTGCAGTTACTCACCATCGAGGAATGACCAGTTCTTC.

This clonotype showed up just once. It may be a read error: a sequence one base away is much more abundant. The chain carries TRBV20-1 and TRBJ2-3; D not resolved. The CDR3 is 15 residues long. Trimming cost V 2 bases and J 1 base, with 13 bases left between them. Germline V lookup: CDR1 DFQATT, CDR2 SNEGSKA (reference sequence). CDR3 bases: TGCAGTGCTAGAATTGAACGGGCCTGCACAGATACGCAGTATTTT. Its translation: CSARIERACTDTQYF.

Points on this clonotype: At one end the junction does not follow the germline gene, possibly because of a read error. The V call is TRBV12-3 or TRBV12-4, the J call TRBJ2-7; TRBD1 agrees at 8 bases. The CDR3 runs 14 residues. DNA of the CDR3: TGTGCCAACAGTTGGACAGGGATTACCTACGAGCAGTACTTC. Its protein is CANSWTGITYEQYF.

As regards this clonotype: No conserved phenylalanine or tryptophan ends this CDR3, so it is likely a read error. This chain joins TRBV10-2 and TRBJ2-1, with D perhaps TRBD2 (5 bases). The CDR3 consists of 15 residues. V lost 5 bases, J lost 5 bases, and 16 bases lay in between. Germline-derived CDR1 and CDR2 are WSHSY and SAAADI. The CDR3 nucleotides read TGCGCCAGCAGTCCCGGACTGACGGGAAACAATGAGCAGTTCTTA. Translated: CASSPGLTGNNEQFL.